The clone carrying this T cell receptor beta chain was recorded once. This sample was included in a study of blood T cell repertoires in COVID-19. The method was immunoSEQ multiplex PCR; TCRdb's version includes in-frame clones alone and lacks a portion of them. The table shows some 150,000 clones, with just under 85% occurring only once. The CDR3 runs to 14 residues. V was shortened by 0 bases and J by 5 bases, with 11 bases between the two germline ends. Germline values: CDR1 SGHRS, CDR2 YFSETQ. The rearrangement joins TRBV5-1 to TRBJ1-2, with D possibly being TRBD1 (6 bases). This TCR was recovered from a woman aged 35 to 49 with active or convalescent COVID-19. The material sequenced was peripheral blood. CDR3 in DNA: TGCGCCAGCAGCTTGGAACAGGGCGCGTATGGCTACACCTTC. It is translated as CASSLEQGAYGYTF.